The sequence of this T cell receptor beta chain was determined in a study of response to subunit inactivated influenza vaccine. This CDR3 is built from 15 residues. Trimming at V came to 4 bases and at J to 5 bases, leaving 11 bases not matched to a gene. The germline gives CDR1 LGHDT, CDR2 YNNKEL (reference sequence). As concerns this clonotype: Its antigen is as yet unknown.

TCRdb reprocessed the RT-PCR reads via MiXCR and lists one record per CDR3 protein. The repertoire holds approximately 680,000 distinct CDR3 sequences, approximately 14% seen once, with approximately 10% in the top ten. Study results and caveats: Authors suggested each seasonal influenza vaccination recruits few new T cells.

V and J are TRBV3-1 and TRBJ2-7; 7 nucleotides agree with TRBD2. The sequence came from a man in his forties or fifties who received an inactivated influenza vaccine. Material: PBMCs from blood, obtained 12 days after vaccination. The CDR3 DNA reads TGTGCCAGCAGCCTGCTACGTAGGGGAGGGCACGAGCAGTACTTC. As protein: CASSLLRRGGHEQYF.